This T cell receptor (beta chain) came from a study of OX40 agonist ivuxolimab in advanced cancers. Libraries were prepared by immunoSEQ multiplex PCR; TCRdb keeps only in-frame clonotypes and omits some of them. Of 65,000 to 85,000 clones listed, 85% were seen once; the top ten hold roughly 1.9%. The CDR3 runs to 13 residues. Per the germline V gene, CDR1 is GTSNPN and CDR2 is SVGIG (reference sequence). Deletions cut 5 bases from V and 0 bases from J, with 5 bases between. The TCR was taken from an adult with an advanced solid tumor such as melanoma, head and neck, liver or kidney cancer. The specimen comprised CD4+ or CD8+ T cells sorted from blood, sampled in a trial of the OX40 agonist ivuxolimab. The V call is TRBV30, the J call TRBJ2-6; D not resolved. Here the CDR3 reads CAWGNSGANVLTF. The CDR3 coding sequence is TGTGCCTGGGGAAACTCTGGGGCCAACGTCCTGACTTTC.